Listed here are 20 T cell receptor beta chains from one sample, sequenced in a study of T-cell reconstitution after alpha-beta-depleted transplantation in children. As it was prepared, the TCRbeta library received unique molecular identifiers. Using its own MiXCR run on the PCR reads, TCRdb lists one record per CDR3 protein. This sample carries approximately 250,000 distinct CDR3 sequences, around 9.7% of them seen once, and the ten largest clones take over 4.5%. This material consisted of PBMCs from the stem cell graft donor, taken from the stem cell graft. The receptors shown here come from a human donor who donated a stem cell graft to a child with SCID.

This clonotype has ten or more counts. V gene TRBV20-1 combines with J gene TRBJ2-2; D is possibly TRBD1 (6 bases). V was trimmed by 3 bases and J by 2 bases, leaving 10 bases between them. The CDR3 has 14 residues. The germline gives CDR1 DFQATT, CDR2 SNEGSKA (reference sequence). The CDR3, as DNA: TGCAGTGCTAGGGGGACACTAAACACCGGGGAGCTGTTTTTT. Translated, it gives CSARGTLNTGELFF.

At least ten counts were recorded for this clonotype. The rearrangement uses TRBV20-1 and TRBJ2-1; 8 bases are a match to TRBD2. V was clipped by 2 bases and J by 3 bases; unmatched bases: 6. CDR1 is DFQATT, CDR2 SNEGSKA, per germline (reference sequence). The length of the CDR3 is 15 residues. DNA for the CDR3: TGCAGTGCTAGACCCCCGGGGGGGGACTACAATGAGCAGTTCTTC. Translating gives CSARPPGGDYNEQFF.

This clonotype was detected ten times or more. The V gene is TRBV11-2, the J gene TRBJ2-3; TRBD1 is a possible D gene (6 bases). CDR1 is SGHAT and CDR2 is FQNNGV in the germline V gene. Trimming removed 1 base at V and 1 base at J, with 9 bases between. CDR3 size: 15 residues. The CDR3 nucleotides are TGTGCCAGCAGCTTAGGGGGGCAGGGCACAGATACGCAGTATTTT. Its translation is CASSLGGQGTDTQYF. Complete variable domain (other parts from reference TRBV11-2 and TRBJ2-3): EAGVAQSPRYKIIEKRQSVAFWCNPISGHATLYWYQQILGQGPKLLIQFQNNGVVDDSQLPKDRFSAERLKGVDSTLKIQPAKLEDSAVYLCASSLGGQGTDTQYFGPGTRLTVL.

This clonotype was recorded many times. The chain has TRBV10-3 and TRBJ2-7; possible D gene TRBD1, 7 bases. The CDR3 length is 13 residues. V lost 6 bases to trimming and J lost 3 bases, with 12 bases between them. The germline CDR1 and CDR2 sequences are ENHRY and SYGVKD. CDR3 in DNA: TGTGCCATCAGGGCAGGGGGGAACTACGAGCAGTACTTC. Its protein product is CAIRAGGNYEQYF.

The sample holds many counts of this clonotype. V and J are TRBV5-1 and TRBJ1-6; 7 positions match TRBD1. Looked up from germline, CDR1 is SGHRS and CDR2 is YFSETQ. V shed 4 bases, J shed 5 bases, and the junction held 12 bases outside the gene matches. The CDR3 length is 17 residues. The CDR3 DNA follows: TGCGCCAGCAGCCCGGCGGGACAGAGGTCGGATAATTCACCCCTCCACTTT. Encoded protein: CASSPAGQRSDNSPLHF.

This clonotype was counted ten times or more. V and J are TRBV28 and TRBJ1-3; 7 nucleotides line up with TRBD1. The CDR3 has 17 residues. The V gene's germline CDR1 is MDHEN and CDR2 SYDVKM. V lost 3 bases, J lost 0 bases, and 8 bases stayed unmatched. CDR3 sequence (DNA): TGTGCCAGCAGTTTGCCGACAGGGCTTAACTCTGGAAACACCATATATTTT. This gives the protein CASSLPTGLNSGNTIYF.

This clonotype has a count of ten or more. The chain recombines TRBV20-1 with TRBJ2-1; TRBD1 matches 10 bases. Trimming took 5 bases from V and 5 from J; bases not matched to a gene: 6. Germline V gene data show CDR1 as DFQATT and CDR2 as SNEGSKA (reference sequence). The CDR3 sequence is 14 residues long. In DNA, the CDR3 is TGCAGTGCTGGTCCAGGACAGGGGGACAATGAGCAGTTCTTC. Amino acids: CSAGPGQGDNEQFF.

This clonotype was found a few times. CDR3 bases: TGCGCCAGCAGCCCAGGTCCCGGAGAGACCCAGTACTTC. Amino acid sequence: CASSPGPGETQYF. The chain employs TRBV5-1 and TRBJ2-5; D is unclear. Per the germline V gene, CDR1 is SGHRS and CDR2 is YFSETQ. This CDR3 has 13 amino acids. The V gene lost 4 bases and the J gene lost 4 bases, with 11 bases spanning the gap.

This clonotype was observed many times. The J gene is TRBJ1-4, the V gene TRBV7-9; no definite D call. Germline V gene data show CDR1 as SEHNR and CDR2 as FQNEAQ (reference sequence). CDR3 length: 14 residues. V dropped 3 bases and J dropped 6 bases, with 11 bases sitting between them. The CDR3 reads CASSFRGMDEKLFF. DNA of the CDR3: TGTGCCAGCAGCTTCAGAGGAATGGATGAAAAACTGTTTTTT.

This clonotype came up many times. V gene TRBV7-6 combines with J gene TRBJ2-7, with D possibly TRBD1 on 5 matching bases. Trimming pared 5 bases from V and 2 bases from J, leaving 10 bases between. CDR1 and CDR2 from the germline V gene are SGHVS and FNYEAQ. The length of the CDR3 is 13 residues. CDR3 coding DNA: TGTGCCAGCAGCCCCGACAGAGCCTACGAGCAGTACTTC. Encoded protein: CASSPDRAYEQYF.

The table lists this clonotype with many counts. The chain couples TRBV29-1 to TRBJ2-1, with D maybe TRBD2 (6 bases). The CDR3 consists of 15 residues. Trimming stripped 4 bases from V and 0 bases from J, with 13 bases between. Germline CDR1 and CDR2: SQVTM and ANQGSEA. CDR3 protein: CSVVDAGSSYNEQFF. The DNA of the CDR3 is TGCAGCGTTGTCGATGCGGGAAGCTCCTACAATGAGCAGTTCTTC.

The sample holds many counts of this clonotype. The rearrangement links TRBV5-1 to TRBJ1-2, with D hard to call. The CDR3 loop spans 13 amino acids. Germline V gene lookup returns CDR1 SGHRS and CDR2 YFSETQ. V lost 0 bases to trimming and J lost 0 bases, with 3 bases between them. The CDR3 DNA reads TGCGCCAGCAGCTTGGTCCCTAACTATGGCTACACCTTC. Its protein is CASSLVPNYGYTF.

This clonotype was detected ten times or more. The V and J genes are TRBV20-1 and TRBJ2-2; TRBD1 matches at 10 bases. From germline, CDR1 is DFQATT and CDR2 SNEGSKA (reference sequence). V was clipped by 6 bases and J by 4 bases; unmatched bases: 5. The CDR3 has 14 residues. The CDR3 here is CSAGTGVGTGELFF. CDR3 coding DNA: TGCAGTGCGGGGACAGGGGTGGGCACCGGGGAGCTGTTTTTT.

The chain carries TRBV4-2 and TRBJ2-3; tentatively, D is TRBD1 or TRBD2 (5 bases each). CDR3 length equals 14 residues. V lost 4 bases, J lost 3 bases, and 11 bases lay in between. Germline-derived CDR1 and CDR2 are LGHNA and YNFKEQ. CDR3 DNA sequence: TGTGCCAGCAGCCTCCGGGACCCTACAGATACGCAGTATTTT. Amino acids: CASSLRDPTDTQYF.

The sample holds many counts of this clonotype. The chain couples TRBV6-5 to TRBJ2-7, with TRBD1 matching over 8 bases. In germline, CDR1 is MNHEY, CDR2 SVGAGI. V lost 5 bases and J lost 2; bases outside the gene matches: 5. The CDR3 is 14 residues long. The CDR3 spells CASSRQGRAYEQYF. The CDR3 DNA reads as TGTGCCAGCAGTCGACAGGGGCGCGCCTACGAGCAGTACTTC.

Ten or more counts support this clonotype. This chain uses TRBV5-1 with TRBJ2-5; TRBD2 is a possible D gene (7 bases). The germline V gene has CDR1 SGHRS and CDR2 YFSETQ. With 7 bases removed from V and 1 base from J, the gap between germline ends came to 23 bases. The CDR3 runs 17 residues. CDR3 DNA sequence: TGCGCCAGCTCCCCCCGGGGGGCGAGAAACGTCCAAGAGACCCAGTACTTC. Translated, it gives CASSPRGARNVQETQYF.

The chain combines TRBV2 with TRBJ1-3; 9 nucleotides agree with TRBD1. CDR1 is SNHLY and CDR2 is FYNNEI in the germline V gene. CDR3 size: 15 residues. Losses at the gene ends were 6 bases for V and 3 bases for J; bases not matched to a gene: 6. The CDR3 sequence is CASSGQGLVGNTIYF. CDR3 coding DNA: TGTGCCAGCAGCGGACAGGGGTTGGTTGGAAACACCATATATTTT.

At least ten counts were recorded for this clonotype. The rearrangement uses TRBV29-1 and TRBJ2-1; 7 bases align to TRBD2. The junction had 8 bases not matched to a gene; V was cut back by 6 bases and J by 3 bases. The CDR3 totals 14 residues. Germline V gene data show CDR1 as SQVTM and CDR2 as ANQGSEA. The CDR3 protein is CSVHSGAGYNEQFF. The CDR3 DNA sequence: TGCAGCGTCCACAGCGGGGCCGGCTACAATGAGCAGTTCTTC.

The chain is built from TRBV6-5 and TRBJ2-5; 7 bases are a match to TRBD2. The CDR3 consists of 19 residues. Germline V gives CDR1 MNHEY, CDR2 SVGAGI. Trimming at V came to 0 bases and at J to 1 base, leaving 14 bases not matched to a gene. The CDR3 is CASSYSARGRIHPQETQYF. The DNA for the CDR3 is TGTGCCAGCAGTTACTCGGCGCGGGGGAGGATACACCCCCAAGAGACCCAGTACTTC.

There are many counts of this clonotype. The chain couples TRBV5-5 to TRBJ2-5; 8 bases are shared with TRBD1. This CDR3 has 14 residues. Germline V gene lookup returns CDR1 SGHKS and CDR2 YYEKEE (reference sequence). Trimming took 2 bases from V and 5 from J; bases not matched to a gene: 5. CDR3 region: CASSLIDRGETQYF. CDR3 DNA sequence: TGTGCCAGCAGCTTAATCGACAGGGGCGAGACCCAGTACTTC.